The clone carrying this T cell receptor beta chain has a handful of counts. The table came from immunoSEQ multiplex PCR; TCRdb's copy has only in-frame clones and leaves some out. The table shows 120,000 or so clones, with about 87% occurring only once. The CDR3 is 16 residues long. CDR1 LGHDT and CDR2 YNNKEL come from the germline V gene (reference sequence). V was pared by 1 base and J by 4 bases, with 16 bases between. These data are taken from a study of T cell responses to AZD1222 COVID-19 vaccine. This chain links TRBV3-1 (or the pseudogene TRBV3-2) with TRBJ1-2; D possibly corresponds to TRBD1 (5 bases). This TCR came from an adult in good health. Here the sequenced sample was peripheral blood, taken on day 0 of AZD1222 vaccination. The DNA for the CDR3 is TGTGCCAGCAGCCAAGGGTTTGGGGGAGTGAGCTATGGCTACACCTTC. Protein sequence: CASSQGFGGVSYGYTF.